Detailed here is one T cell receptor beta chain. Its antigen target is currently unknown. No base qualities exist here, and no much larger clone lies one base off it. The sample is drawn from a study of blood T cells in healthy people across ages (dated by TCRdb to the mid-2010s). Concerning the study at large: In model experiments, template switching captured about one uniquely barcoded TCR beta cDNA molecule for every two T cells. Age-related changes in TCR beta repertoire diversity were measured in the study by deep sequencing normalized with unique cDNA molecular identifiers. The donors were divided into four age groups: young (average about 15 years), middle-aged (around 41), aged (approximately 64) and long-lived (82). To avoid experimental bias, donors of different ages were randomly spread across the sequencing lanes. Using the same blood draw, the study looked at two additional independent replicas of 1 million unique cDNA reads for two donors, one aged 18 to 30 and the other aged 80 or older.

The 39 donors, aged about 6 to 95 years, were systemically healthy Caucasian individuals from Russia. Ten milliliters of peripheral blood were drawn from each donor into EDTA-treated Vacutainer tubes. PBMCs were isolated by Ficoll-Paque density-gradient centrifugation, with at least 6 million obtained per sample. Trizol reagent was used to extract total RNA from PBMCs, with at least 5.5 micrograms per sample. Naive CD45RAhigh/CD27high T cell percentages were measured by flow cytometry on a PBMC aliquot from every donor. V has 5 bases trimmed and J has 0 bases trimmed; junction bases matching no gene number 6. The germline V gene supplies CDR1 MDHEN and CDR2 SYDVKM. The CDR3 runs 16 amino acids, cysteine and phenylalanine included. The CDR3 DNA has 48 bases and is translated from base 1. The receptor library was made with 5' RACE. Sequencing took place on an Illumina HiSeq 2500. A second about 7 to 12 cycle PCR used a sample-barcoded 5' primer and a J-beta primer mix. Each TCR beta cDNA molecule received a unique molecular identifier from a template-switch 5' adaptor carrying 12 random nucleotides. At least 2.5 million CDR3-containing paired-end reads were obtained from each sample. The Mint cDNA synthesis kit, primed by a TRBC-specific oligonucleotide, was used to synthesize first-strand cDNA from all RNA. All cDNA was treated with uracil-DNA glycosylase and then went through a first 18-cycle PCR with the universal primers M1SS and BC2_uni_R. Per the source publication's procedure: Normalization of each sample was performed by random selection of 1 million high-quality reads, each carrying a distinct molecular identifier. Instead of being binned into consensus sequences, reads with shared molecular identifiers were discarded. MiTCR, set to a Q25 quality threshold and the strictest error-elimination algorithm, was used for CDR3 identification, clonotype clustering and error correction. Lower-bound total TCR beta diversity was estimated with a nonparametric unseen species model using Euler transformation. TCRdb ran its own pipeline on the public reads, namely fastp trimming at Q25 and MiXCR clone calling, and kept in-frame beta chains. Every distinct CDR3 protein forms one entry, paired with its most common genes and DNA. The V and J calls reflect TCRdb's pipeline rather than the authors' work. Recorded for this sample are hundreds of thousands of distinct CDR3 sequences; approximately 53% of them occurred a single time. The ten largest clones represent about a quarter of the sample.

The full study reports these points: Since profiling was done on bulk unsorted PBMCs, naive and antigen-experienced compartments could not be conclusively compared. As age increased, observed TCR beta diversity per million T cells dropped in a roughly linear way, and a significant reduction was already evident by age roughly 36. Estimates of total diversity from one million sequenced T cells were regarded as lower bounds and underestimates. Because the CMV infection status of the donors was unknown, age-related changes in expanded clonotypes may potentially have been confounded. A strong correlation was found between observed TCR beta diversity and the percentage of naive T cells measured by flow cytometry. Compared with the aged group, the long-lived group had more naive CD4+ T cells, fewer expanded clones and increased TCR diversity, a pattern suggesting age selection.

This chain joins TRBV28 to TRBJ2-5, with TRBD2 matching 10 junction bases. Sequenced sample: blood. The TCR sequence derives from a middle-aged man in good health. The encoded CDR3 is CASSPVGLADQETQYF. The nucleotides read TGTGCCAGCAGTCCCGTTGGACTAGCGGACCAAGAGACCCAGTACTTC.